These 8 T cell receptor beta chains came from one sample sequenced in a study of cytomegalovirus exposure and HLA in healthy donors. Use of 60 Vbeta and 13 Jbeta primers characterized the PCR. Profiling relied on immunoSEQ multiplex PCR, and the TCRdb table lists in-frame clones only, not all of them. The sample carries fewer than 150,000 clones, around 75% recorded once. Sequencing input: PBMCs. These receptor sequences come from a man aged 35 to 55 in good health and CMV-seronegative.

V gene TRBV7-9 combines with J gene TRBJ2-7; 8 bases map to TRBD1. Germline V gene lookup returns CDR1 SEHNR and CDR2 FQNEAQ (reference sequence). With V trimmed by 10 bases and J by 5 bases, 7 bases remained unmatched. The CDR3 is made up of 12 amino acids. The CDR3 here is CAIDRGVHEQYF. The CDR3 DNA sequence: TGTGCCATCGACAGGGGTGTCCACGAGCAGTACTTC. Based on the CDR3 plus reference TRBV7-9 and TRBJ2-7, the full variable domain is DTGVSQNPRHKITKRGQNVTFRCDPISEHNRLYWYRQTLGQGPEFLTYFQNEAQLEKSRLLSDRFSAERPKGSFSTLEIQRTEQGDSAMYLCAIDRGVHEQYFGPGTRLTVT.

The chain uses TRBV29-1 and TRBJ2-7; D may be TRBD1 (7 bases). The CDR3 length is 11 residues. Germline CDR1 and CDR2: SQVTM and ANQGSEA. Trimming pared 6 bases from V and 6 bases from J, leaving 12 bases between. The CDR3 DNA follows: TGCAGCGTCACGCGGGACAGCGAGCAGTACTTC. Translating gives CSVTRDSEQYF.

In its sample, this clone was seen a few times. The chain joins TRBV2 to TRBJ2-1, with D perhaps matching TRBD2 (6 bases). The V gene's germline CDR1 is SNHLY and CDR2 FYNNEI. Trimming took 6 bases from V and 2 from J, leaving 14 bases between them. The CDR3 has 15 amino acids. The CDR3 DNA is TGTGCCAGCAGGCAACTAGCTTCTGCCTACAATGAGCAGTTCTTC. Its protein product is CASRQLASAYNEQFF. Full variable domain (missing parts from reference TRBV2 and TRBJ2-1): EPEVTQTPSHQVTQMGQEVILRCVPISNHLYFYWYRQILGQKVEFLVSFYNNEISEKSEIFDDQFSVERPDGSNFTLKIRSTKLEDSAMYFCASRQLASAYNEQFFGPGTRLTVL.

The chain combines TRBV2 with TRBJ2-5; 9 bases match TRBD2. This CDR3 is built from 15 residues. The germline V gene has CDR1 SNHLY and CDR2 FYNNEI. After removal of 5 bases from V and 3 bases from J, the junction contained 7 bases not matched to a gene. The CDR3 coding sequence is TGTGCCAGCAGTTCCCGGGTAGCGGGGGAAGAGACCCAGTACTTC. Its protein is CASSSRVAGEETQYF.

This clone has only one observation. Other DNA sequences in the sample encode the same CDR3. This chain joins TRBV6-5 and TRBJ2-7; possible D gene TRBD2, 6 bases. Germline V gene sequence: CDR1 MNHEY, CDR2 SVGAGI. This CDR3 has 14 amino acids. V was shortened by 2 bases and J by 2 bases, with 10 bases between the two germline ends. The CDR3 DNA reads TGTGCCAGCAGTTACGGGGGGTCCACCTACGAGCAGTACTTC. Encoded protein: CASSYGGSTYEQYF.

Notes on this clone: Other nucleotide sequences in the sample specify the same CDR3. The chain carries TRBV15 and TRBJ1-2; the match to TRBD1 covers 7 bases. CDR1 and CDR2 (germline): LNHNV, YYDKDF (reference sequence). V shed 3 bases and J 2 bases; nucleotides not matched to a gene: 3. The CDR3 is 14 amino acids. Here the CDR3 reads CATSSRQGNYGYTF. DNA for the CDR3: TGTGCCACCAGCAGCCGACAGGGCAACTATGGCTACACCTTC. The full variable domain, rest sourced from reference TRBV15 and TRBJ1-2, is DAMVIQNPRYQVTQFGKPVTLSCSQTLNHNVMYWYQQKSSQAPKLLFHYYDKDFNNEADTPDNFQSRRPNTSFCFLDIRSPGLGDTAMYLCATSSRQGNYGYTFGSGTRLTVV.

This clone came up a few times. V usage is TRBV7-9 and J usage is TRBJ1-6; TRBD1 might be the D (6 bases). Germline-derived CDR1 and CDR2 are SEHNR and FQNEAQ (reference sequence). There are 15 residues in the CDR3. The ends were cut back, 5 bases at V and 10 bases at J, with 18 bases in the middle. The CDR3 bases are TGTGCCAGCAGCCCCCGGGACACGCGGAACTCACCCCTCCACTTT. This sequence encodes CASSPRDTRNSPLHF.

V and J are TRBV6-5 and TRBJ1-5; TRBD1 might be the D (5 bases). This CDR3 is 13 amino acids long. In germline, CDR1 is MNHEY, CDR2 SVGAGI. The ends were cut back, 4 bases at V and 5 bases at J, with 9 bases in the middle. The DNA of the CDR3 is TGTGCCAGCAGTTTTACAGGCTATCAGCCCCAGCATTTT. As protein: CASSFTGYQPQHF.